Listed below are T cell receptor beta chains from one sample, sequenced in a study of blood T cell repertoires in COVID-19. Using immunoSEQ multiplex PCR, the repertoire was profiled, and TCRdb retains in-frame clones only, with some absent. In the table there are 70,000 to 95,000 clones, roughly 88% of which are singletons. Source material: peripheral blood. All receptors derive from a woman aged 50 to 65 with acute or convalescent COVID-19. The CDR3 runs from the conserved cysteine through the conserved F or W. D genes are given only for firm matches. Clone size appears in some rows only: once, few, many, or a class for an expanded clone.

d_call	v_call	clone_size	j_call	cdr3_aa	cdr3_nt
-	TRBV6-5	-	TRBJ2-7	CASRPPGLIYEQYF	TGTGCCAGCAGACCCCCGGGACTGATCTACGAGCAGTACTTC
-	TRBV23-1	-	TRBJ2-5	CAHLSGQKKETQYF	TGCGCCCACCTCAGCGGACAGAAGAAAGAGACCCAGTACTTC
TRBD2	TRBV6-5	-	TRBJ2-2	CASSYTGGNTGELFF	TGTGCCAGCAGTTACACGGGGGGGAACACCGGGGAGCTGTTTTTT
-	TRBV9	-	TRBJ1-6	CASSAGQYENSPLHF	TGTGCCAGCAGCGCCGGACAGTACGAGAATTCACCCCTCCACTTT
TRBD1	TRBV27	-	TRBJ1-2	CATRTGLYGYTF	TGTGCCACCCGGACAGGGCTCTATGGCTACACCTTC
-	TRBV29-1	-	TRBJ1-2	CSVEGGGGFNYGYTF	TGCAGCGTTGAAGGCGGGGGGGGTTTTAACTATGGCTACACCTTC
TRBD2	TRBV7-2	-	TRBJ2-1	CASTQRGGRFNNEQFF	TGTGCCAGCACTCAAAGAGGCGGGAGATTTAACAATGAGCAGTTCTTC
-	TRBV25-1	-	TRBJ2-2	CASSEQGGELFF	TGTGCCAGCAGTGAACAGGGCGGGGAGCTGTTTTTT
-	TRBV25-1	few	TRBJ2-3	CASSESDSHTDTQYF	TGTGCCAGCAGTGAATCGGACAGCCACACAGATACGCAGTATTTT
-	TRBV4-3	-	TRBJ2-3	CASSQDRVGTDTQYF	TGCGCCAGCAGCCAAGACAGGGTTGGCACAGATACGCAGTATTTT
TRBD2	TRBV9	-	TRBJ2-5	CASSVWASGAETQYF	TGTGCCAGCAGCGTATGGGCTAGCGGGGCGGAGACCCAGTACTTC
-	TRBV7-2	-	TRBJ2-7	CASSLGRGSYEQYF	TGTGCCAGCAGCCTAGGCAGGGGCTCCTACGAGCAGTACTTC
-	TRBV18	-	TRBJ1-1	CASSPPGREGYTEAFF	TGTGCCAGCTCACCACCGGGGCGTGAAGGGTATACTGAAGCTTTCTTT
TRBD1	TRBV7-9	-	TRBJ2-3	CASSGIRGPSTDTQYF	TGTGCCAGCAGCGGTATCAGGGGGCCCTCCACAGATACGCAGTATTTT
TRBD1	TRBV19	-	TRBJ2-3	CASIAYPGTGVDTQYF	TGTGCCAGTATTGCCTACCCGGGGACAGGGGTGGATACGCAGTATTTT
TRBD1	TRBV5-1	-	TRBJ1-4	CASSMGGQGPEKLFF	TGCGCCAGCAGCATGGGGGGACAGGGGCCCGAAAAACTGTTTTTT
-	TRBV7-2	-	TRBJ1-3	CASSFGLTGNTIYF	TGTGCCAGCAGCTTCGGGTTAACTGGAAACACCATATATTTT